The clone carrying this T cell receptor (beta chain) was seen repeatedly, ten times or more. Its specificity is not known. This sample is part of a study of T cells after yellow fever vaccination. Regarding the study as a whole: A limited proportion of clonotypes was detected within both the CD4 and CD8 compartments. Post-booster repertoires again held most primary-vaccination clones (just under 97% CD4, around 90% CD8).

The V gene lost 2 bases and the J gene lost 5 bases, with 15 bases spanning the gap. This CDR3 comprises 15 residues. Each CDR3 protein gets one entry after TCRdb re-called the 5' RACE reads with MiXCR. This sample has tens of thousands of distinct CDR3 sequences, with under 9.5% found just once. Sequenced here: CD8+ T cells sorted from PBMCs, sampled more than 8 days after the first yellow fever vaccination. V usage is TRBV12-3 or TRBV12-4 and J usage is TRBJ1-1; D is ambiguous. The sequence was collected from a man aged 18 to 29 who received the YFV17D yellow fever vaccine. CDR3 coding DNA: TGTGCCAGCAGTTTACGGGCTTCGGGCAGGACTGAAGCTTTCTTT. Protein sequence: CASSLRASGRTEAFF.